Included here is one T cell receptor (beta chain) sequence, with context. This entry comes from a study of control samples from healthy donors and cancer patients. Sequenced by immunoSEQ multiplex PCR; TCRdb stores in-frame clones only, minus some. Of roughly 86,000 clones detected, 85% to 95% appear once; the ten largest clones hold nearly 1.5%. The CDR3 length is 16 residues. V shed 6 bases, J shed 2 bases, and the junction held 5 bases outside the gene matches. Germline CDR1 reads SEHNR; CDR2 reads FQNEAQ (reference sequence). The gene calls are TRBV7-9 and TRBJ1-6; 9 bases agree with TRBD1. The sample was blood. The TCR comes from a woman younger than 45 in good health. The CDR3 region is CASSSQGATYNSPLHF. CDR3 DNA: TGTGCCAGCAGTTCACAGGGGGCCACCTATAATTCACCCCTCCACTTT.